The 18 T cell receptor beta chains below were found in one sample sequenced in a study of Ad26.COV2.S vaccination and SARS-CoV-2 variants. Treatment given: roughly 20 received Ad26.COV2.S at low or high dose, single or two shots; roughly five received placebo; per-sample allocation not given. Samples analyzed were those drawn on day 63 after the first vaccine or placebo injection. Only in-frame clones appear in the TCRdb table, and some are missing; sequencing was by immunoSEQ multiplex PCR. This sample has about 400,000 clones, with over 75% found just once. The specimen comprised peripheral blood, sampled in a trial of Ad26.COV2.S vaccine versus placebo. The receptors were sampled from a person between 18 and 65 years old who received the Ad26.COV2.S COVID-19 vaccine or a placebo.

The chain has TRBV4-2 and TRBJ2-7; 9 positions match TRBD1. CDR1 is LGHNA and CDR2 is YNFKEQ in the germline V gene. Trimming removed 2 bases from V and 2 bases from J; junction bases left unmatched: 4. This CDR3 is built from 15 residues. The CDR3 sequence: CASSQLGQGPYEQYF. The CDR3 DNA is TGTGCCAGCAGCCAACTGGGACAGGGCCCCTACGAGCAGTACTTC.

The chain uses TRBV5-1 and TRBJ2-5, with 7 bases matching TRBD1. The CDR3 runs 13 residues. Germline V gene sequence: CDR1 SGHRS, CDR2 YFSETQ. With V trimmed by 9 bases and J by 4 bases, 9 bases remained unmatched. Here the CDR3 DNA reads TGCGCCACTAGACCCCGACAGGGAGAGACCCAGTACTTC. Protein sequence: CATRPRQGETQYF.

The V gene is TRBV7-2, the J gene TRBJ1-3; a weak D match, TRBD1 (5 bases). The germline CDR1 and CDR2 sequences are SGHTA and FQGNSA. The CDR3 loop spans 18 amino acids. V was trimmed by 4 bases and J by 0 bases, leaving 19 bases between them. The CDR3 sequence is CASSSPLDSASSGNTIYF. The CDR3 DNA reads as TGTGCCAGCAGCTCACCCTTAGACAGCGCGAGCTCTGGAAACACCATATATTTT.

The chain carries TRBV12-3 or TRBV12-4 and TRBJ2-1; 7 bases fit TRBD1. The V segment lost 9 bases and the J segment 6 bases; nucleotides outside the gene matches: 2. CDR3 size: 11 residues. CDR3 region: CASGTANEQFF. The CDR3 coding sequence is TGTGCCAGTGGGACAGCCAATGAGCAGTTCTTC.

CDR3 sequence (DNA): TGTGCCAGCAGTGTCCGAGCGGGAGGGCGGGACATTCAGTACTTC. Its translation: CASSVRAGGRDIQYF. V gene TRBV6-4 combines with J gene TRBJ2-4, with 10 bases fitting TRBD2. V trimming: 4 bases; J trimming: 8 bases; junction bases outside the gene matches: 8. The CDR3 covers 15 residues. The germline gives CDR1 MRHNA, CDR2 SNTAGT.

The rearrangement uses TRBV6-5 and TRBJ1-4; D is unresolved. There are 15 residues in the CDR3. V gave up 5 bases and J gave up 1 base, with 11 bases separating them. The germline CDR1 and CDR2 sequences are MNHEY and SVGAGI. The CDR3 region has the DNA TGTGCCAGCAGTATCGGGAGTCAAACTAATGAAAAACTGTTTTTT. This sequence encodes CASSIGSQTNEKLFF.

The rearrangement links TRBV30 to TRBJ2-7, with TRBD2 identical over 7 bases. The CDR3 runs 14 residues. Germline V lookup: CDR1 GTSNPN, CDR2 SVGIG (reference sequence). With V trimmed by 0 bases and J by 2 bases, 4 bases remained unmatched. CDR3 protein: CAWSVGAGAYEQYF. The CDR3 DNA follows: TGTGCCTGGAGTGTCGGGGCGGGGGCCTACGAGCAGTACTTC.

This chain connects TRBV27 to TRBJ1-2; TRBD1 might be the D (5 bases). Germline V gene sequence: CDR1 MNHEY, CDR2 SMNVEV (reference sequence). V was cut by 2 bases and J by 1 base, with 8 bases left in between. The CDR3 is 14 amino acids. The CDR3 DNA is TGTGCCAGCAGTTTAGCCGGGGGTAACTATGGCTACACCTTC. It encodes CASSLAGGNYGYTF.

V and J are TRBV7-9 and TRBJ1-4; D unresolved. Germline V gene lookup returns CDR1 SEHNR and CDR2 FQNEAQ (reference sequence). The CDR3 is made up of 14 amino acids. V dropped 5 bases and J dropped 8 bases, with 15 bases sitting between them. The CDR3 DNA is TGTGCCAGCAGCCTACCTAACTCGGAGGAAAAACTGTTTTTT. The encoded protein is CASSLPNSEEKLFF. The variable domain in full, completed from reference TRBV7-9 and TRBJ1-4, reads DTGVSQNPRHKITKRGQNVTFRCDPISEHNRLYWYRQTLGQGPEFLTYFQNEAQLEKSRLLSDRFSAERPKGSFSTLEIQRTEQGDSAMYLCASSLPNSEEKLFFGSGTQLSVL.

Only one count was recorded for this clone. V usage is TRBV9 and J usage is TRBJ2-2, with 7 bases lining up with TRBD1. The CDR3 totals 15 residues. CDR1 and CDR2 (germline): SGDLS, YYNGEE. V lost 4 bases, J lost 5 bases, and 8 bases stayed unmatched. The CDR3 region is CASSSRQGETGELFF. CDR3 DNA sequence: TGTGCCAGCAGCTCACGACAGGGTGAAACCGGGGAGCTGTTTTTT.

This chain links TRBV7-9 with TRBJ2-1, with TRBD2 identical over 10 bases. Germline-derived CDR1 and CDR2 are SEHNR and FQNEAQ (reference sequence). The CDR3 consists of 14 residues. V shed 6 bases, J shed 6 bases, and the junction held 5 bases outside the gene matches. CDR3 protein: CASSPGLAANEQFF. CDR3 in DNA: TGTGCCAGCAGTCCAGGACTAGCGGCCAATGAGCAGTTCTTC.

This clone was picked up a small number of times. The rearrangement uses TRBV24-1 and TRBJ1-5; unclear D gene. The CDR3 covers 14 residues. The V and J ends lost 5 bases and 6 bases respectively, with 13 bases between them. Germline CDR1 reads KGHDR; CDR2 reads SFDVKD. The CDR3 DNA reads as TGTGCCACCAGTGGTACCGGGAGCGGTCAGCCCCAGCATTTT. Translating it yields CATSGTGSGQPQHF.

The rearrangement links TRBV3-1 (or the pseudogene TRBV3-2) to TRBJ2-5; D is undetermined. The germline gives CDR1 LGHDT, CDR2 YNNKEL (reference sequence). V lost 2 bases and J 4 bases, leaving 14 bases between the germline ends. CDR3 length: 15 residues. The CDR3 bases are TGTGCCAGCAGCCAACAGCTAGTTTCAGGAGAGACCCAGTACTTC. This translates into CASSQQLVSGETQYF.

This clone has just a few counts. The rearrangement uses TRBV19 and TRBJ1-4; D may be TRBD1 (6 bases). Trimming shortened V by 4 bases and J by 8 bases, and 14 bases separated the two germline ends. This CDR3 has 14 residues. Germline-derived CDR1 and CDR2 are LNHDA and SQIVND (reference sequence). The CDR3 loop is CASSRVVDREKLFF. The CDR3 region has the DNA TGTGCCAGTAGTAGAGTCGTCGACAGGGAAAAACTGTTTTTT. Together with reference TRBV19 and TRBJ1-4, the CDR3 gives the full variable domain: DGGITQSPKYLFRKEGQNVTLSCEQNLNHDAMYWYRQDPGQGLRLIYYSQIVNDFQKGDIAEGYSVSREKKESFPLTVTSAQKNPTAFYLCASSRVVDREKLFFGSGTQLSVL.

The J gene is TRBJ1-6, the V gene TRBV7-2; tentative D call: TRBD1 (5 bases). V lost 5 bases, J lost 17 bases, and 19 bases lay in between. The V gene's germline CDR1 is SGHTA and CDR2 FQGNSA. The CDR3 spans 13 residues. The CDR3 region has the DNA TGTGCCAGCAGCCAAATGTGGGGACGCCCCTTCCACTTT. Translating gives CASSQMWGRPFHF.

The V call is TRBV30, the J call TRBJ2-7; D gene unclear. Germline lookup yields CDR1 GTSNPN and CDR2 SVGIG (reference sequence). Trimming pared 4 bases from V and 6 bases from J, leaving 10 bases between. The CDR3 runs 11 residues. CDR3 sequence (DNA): TGTGCCTGGAAACTAATCGGCGAGCAGTACTTC. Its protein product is CAWKLIGEQYF.

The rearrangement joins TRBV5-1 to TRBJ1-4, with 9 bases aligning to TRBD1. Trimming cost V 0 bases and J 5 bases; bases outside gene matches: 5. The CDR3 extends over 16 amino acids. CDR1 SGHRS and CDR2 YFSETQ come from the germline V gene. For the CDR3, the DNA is TGCGCCAGCAGCTTGGAACGGACAGGGGAAAATGAAAAACTGTTTTTT. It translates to CASSLERTGENEKLFF.

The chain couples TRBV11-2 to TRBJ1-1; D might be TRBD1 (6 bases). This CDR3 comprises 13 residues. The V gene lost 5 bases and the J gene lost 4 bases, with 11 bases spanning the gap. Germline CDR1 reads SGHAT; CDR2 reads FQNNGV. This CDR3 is CASSPKGGTEAFF. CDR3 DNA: TGTGCCAGCAGCCCGAAGGGGGGCACTGAAGCTTTCTTT.